The 3 T cell receptor beta chains below all came from one sample that was sequenced in a study of cytomegalovirus exposure and HLA in healthy donors. In the PCR, 60 Vbeta and 13 Jbeta primers were used. The data were produced by immunoSEQ multiplex PCR, yet TCRdb's version contains in-frame clones alone and is incomplete. The table has roughly 100,000 clones, more than 65% seen once. Sample: PBMCs. Receptors originate from a woman aged 18-30 years in good health and CMV-seropositive.

The chain is built from TRBV11-2 and TRBJ1-5, with 10 bases fitting TRBD1. In germline, CDR1 is SGHAT, CDR2 FQNNGV. The CDR3 has 15 amino acids. Unmatched junction bases numbered 4, after V lost 1 base and J lost 7 bases. CDR3 nucleotide sequence: TGTGCCAGCAGCTTAGGGGACAGGGGAGGACAGCCCCAGCATTTT. It is translated as CASSLGDRGGQPQHF. Variable domain in full (rest from reference TRBV11-2 and TRBJ1-5): EAGVAQSPRYKIIEKRQSVAFWCNPISGHATLYWYQQILGQGPKLLIQFQNNGVVDDSQLPKDRFSAERLKGVDSTLKIQPAKLEDSAVYLCASSLGDRGGQPQHFGDGTRLSIL.

This chain links TRBV19 with TRBJ1-1; tentative D call: TRBD1 (6 bases). The germline V and J ends were trimmed by 6 bases and 4 bases, with 12 bases remaining between them. This CDR3 is built from 13 residues. Looked up from germline, CDR1 is LNHDA and CDR2 is SQIVND (reference sequence). DNA for the CDR3: TGTGCCAGTAGCACAGGGCGGGCCACTGAAGCTTTCTTT. Protein: CASSTGRATEAFF.

The table lists this clone with a few counts. The chain links TRBV6-1 to TRBJ2-6, with 8 bases lining up with TRBD1. The CDR3 spans 17 residues. Germline assignment: CDR1 MNHNS and CDR2 SASEGT. V trimming: 4 bases; J trimming: 2 bases; junction bases outside the gene matches: 7. The CDR3 DNA follows: TGTGCCAGCAGTGTTGACAGGGGAGGCGCTGGGGCCAACGTCCTGACTTTC. This gives the protein CASSVDRGGAGANVLTF.